One sample yielded the 24 T cell receptor beta chains listed below, sequenced in a study of cytomegalovirus exposure and HLA in healthy donors. PCR employed 60 Vbeta and 13 Jbeta primers. The protocol was immunoSEQ multiplex PCR, while the TCRdb copy is restricted to in-frame clones and leaves out a portion. This table lists approximately 190,000 clones. Sequencing was done on a sample of PBMCs. The receptors here all came from a man aged 25-45 years in good health and CMV-seronegative.

The chain carries TRBV2 and TRBJ2-2, with 7 nucleotides matching TRBD1. Germline V gene lookup returns CDR1 SNHLY and CDR2 FYNNEI. This CDR3 is 14 amino acids long. V shed 9 bases and J 0 bases; nucleotides not matched to a gene: 4. The CDR3 here is CARGTVSNTGELFF. The CDR3 region has the DNA TGTGCCAGGGGGACAGTCTCGAACACCGGGGAGCTGTTTTTT.

V usage is TRBV10-3 and J usage is TRBJ2-3; D possibly corresponds to TRBD1 (8 bases). The germline CDR1 and CDR2 sequences are ENHRY and SYGVKD. Trimming shortened V by 3 bases and J by 3 bases, and 16 bases separated the two germline ends. This CDR3 is 16 amino acids long. The CDR3 here is CAISDSTGGGTDTQYF. The CDR3 DNA sequence: TGTGCCATCAGTGACTCTACAGGGGGAGGGACAGATACGCAGTATTTT.

The chain is built from TRBV4-1 and TRBJ1-2, with D perhaps matching TRBD1 (5 bases). The CDR3 totals 17 residues. Germline CDR1 MGHRA, CDR2 YSYEKL. V was pared by 0 bases and J by 6 bases, with 20 bases between. The CDR3 spells CASSQEGGARVSNGYTF. CDR3 nucleotides: TGCGCCAGCAGCCAAGAAGGCGGGGCTCGGGTATCAAATGGCTACACCTTC.

The rearrangement links TRBV19 to TRBJ2-3; D remains ambiguous. Deletions cut 3 bases from V and 4 bases from J, with 11 bases between. Germline loops: CDR1 LNHDA, CDR2 SQIVND (reference sequence). The CDR3 has 14 residues. CDR3 residues: CASSIFLPSDTQYF. The CDR3 region has the DNA TGTGCCAGTAGTATCTTTCTACCTTCAGATACGCAGTATTTT.

The V call is TRBV12-1, the J call TRBJ2-6; the table's TRBD1 call for D was not verified on the DNA. TRBV12-1 is a pseudogene segment. The CDR3 contains 17 residues. Here the CDR3 reads CASSFSGRAAGANVLTF. CDR3 bases: TGTGCCAGCAGCTTTTCAGGCAGGGCTGCTGGGGCCAACGTCCTGACTTTC.

The V and J genes are TRBV5-1 and TRBJ1-3, with D maybe TRBD1 (6 bases). From germline, CDR1 is SGHRS and CDR2 YFSETQ. V was trimmed by 3 bases and J by 2 bases, leaving 12 bases between them. The length of the CDR3 is 15 residues. This chain's CDR3 is CASSSTGMAGNTIYF. CDR3 in DNA: TGCGCCAGCAGCTCTACAGGGATGGCTGGAAACACCATATATTTT.

This chain connects TRBV13 to TRBJ2-7; 7 bases fit TRBD1. Trimming at V came to 4 bases and at J to 0 bases, leaving 6 bases not matched to a gene. Looked up from germline, CDR1 is PRHDT and CDR2 is FYEKMQ (reference sequence). This CDR3 spans 15 amino acids. The DNA of the CDR3 is TGTGCCAGCAGCTGGACAGGTATTAGCTCCTACGAGCAGTACTTC. Protein sequence: CASSWTGISSYEQYF.

The chain combines TRBV11-2 with TRBJ2-1; D is possibly TRBD2 (6 bases). The CDR3 covers 18 residues. Germline V lookup: CDR1 SGHAT, CDR2 FQNNGV. V lost 1 base, J lost 0 bases, and 16 bases lay in between. The DNA of the CDR3 is TGTGCCAGCAGCTTAGTATTTCCTAGCGCAGGCTCCTACAATGAGCAGTTCTTC. Amino acid sequence: CASSLVFPSAGSYNEQFF.

The chain employs TRBV25-1 and TRBJ2-2; D gene unclear. The germline V and J ends were trimmed by 1 base and 7 bases, with 10 bases remaining between them. This CDR3 contains 14 residues. CDR1 MGHDK and CDR2 SYGVNS come from the germline V gene. As DNA, the CDR3 is TGTGCCAGCAGTGAATTTCCACGAGACGGGGAGCTGTTTTTT. It yields the protein CASSEFPRDGELFF.

The chain combines TRBV4-2 with TRBJ2-1; 7 bases are shared with TRBD1. With V trimmed by 1 base and J by 10 bases, 7 bases remained unmatched. This CDR3 region has 14 residues. Germline values: CDR1 LGHNA, CDR2 YNFKEQ. The CDR3 nucleotides read TGTGCCAGCAGCCAAGGACAGGGACACGACGAGCAGTTCTTC. It encodes CASSQGQGHDEQFF.

This chain joins TRBV11-3 and TRBJ2-1, with D perhaps TRBD2 (5 bases). Per the germline V gene, CDR1 is SGHNT and CDR2 is YENEEA. The CDR3 sequence is 13 residues long. V gave up 1 base and J gave up 12 bases, with 13 bases separating them. CDR3 in amino acids: CASSLVPTRGQFF. The CDR3 coding sequence is TGTGCCAGCAGCTTAGTCCCCACTAGAGGGCAGTTCTTC.

The chain employs TRBV19 and TRBJ2-7, with a possible D match to TRBD1 (5 bases). The germline CDR1 and CDR2 sequences are LNHDA and SQIVND (reference sequence). The ends were cut back, 3 bases at V and 2 bases at J, with 14 bases in the middle. The CDR3 runs to 15 residues. The CDR3 coding sequence is TGTGCCAGTAGTATTCGTTGGCAGGGAACCTACGAGCAGTACTTC. Protein product: CASSIRWQGTYEQYF.

The chain carries TRBV6-1 and TRBJ2-2; 8 bases are a match to TRBD1. CDR3 length equals 14 residues. CDR1 is MNHNS and CDR2 is SASEGT in the germline V gene. V shed 2 bases and J 8 bases; nucleotides not matched to a gene: 4. The CDR3 coding sequence is TGTGCCAGCAGTGAAATGCGGACAGGGGGGGAGCTGTTTTTT. Residues: CASSEMRTGGELFF.

The V gene is TRBV5-6, the J gene TRBJ1-1; 10 bases line up with TRBD1. Germline values: CDR1 SGHDT, CDR2 YYEEEE. The CDR3 loop spans 12 amino acids. V was clipped by 3 bases and J by 10 bases; unmatched bases: 3. As DNA, the CDR3 is TGTGCCAGCAGCTACCGGGACAGGGGAGCTTTCTTT. Residues: CASSYRDRGAFF.

V gene TRBV27 combines with J gene TRBJ1-6, with TRBD1 matching over 7 bases. This CDR3 comprises 15 residues. Germline CDR1 reads MNHEY; CDR2 reads SMNVEV (reference sequence). V lost 8 bases, J lost 9 bases, and 13 bases stayed unmatched. The chain's CDR3 is CASRDSYNPLSPLHF. The CDR3 nucleotides read TGTGCCAGCCGGGACAGCTATAACCCCCTTTCACCCCTCCACTTT.

The V and J genes are TRBV5-1 and TRBJ2-7; 8 bases match TRBD2. Germline values: CDR1 SGHRS, CDR2 YFSETQ. The CDR3 runs 14 residues. Trimming cost V 4 bases and J 0 bases; bases outside gene matches: 3. Here the CDR3 reads CASSPGGGSYEQYF. The DNA of the CDR3 is TGCGCCAGCAGCCCGGGAGGGGGCTCCTACGAGCAGTACTTC.

The CDR3 is CASSLLGGEGYEQYF. The CDR3 DNA reads TGTGCCAGCAGCCTGCTGGGAGGGGAGGGCTACGAGCAGTACTTC. This chain links TRBV14 with TRBJ2-7; TRBD2 agrees at 7 bases. Germline V gene sequence: CDR1 SGHDN, CDR2 FVKESK. This CDR3 is built from 15 residues. The V segment lost 4 bases and the J segment 3 bases; nucleotides outside the gene matches: 9. The entire variable domain, with the rest obtained from reference TRBV14 and TRBJ2-7, is as follows: EAGVTQFPSHSVIEKGQTVTLRCDPISGHDNLYWYRRVMGKEIKFLLHFVKESKQDESGMPNNRFLAERTGGTYSTLKVQPAELEDSGVYFCASSLLGGEGYEQYFGPGTRLTVT.

J is TRBJ2-7 and V is TRBV10-3, with TRBD1 matching over 11 bases. CDR3 length: 15 residues. CDR1 is ENHRY and CDR2 is SYGVKD in the germline V gene. With V trimmed by 6 bases and J by 3 bases, 7 bases remained unmatched. CDR3 in DNA: TGTGCCATCAGCCAGCCGGGACAGGGGGACTACGAGCAGTACTTC. Translation: CAISQPGQGDYEQYF.

This rearrangement joins TRBV2 to TRBJ1-5; 8 bases agree with TRBD1. V gave up 6 bases and J gave up 1 base; unmatched junction bases: 2. Germline CDR1 SNHLY, CDR2 FYNNEI. The CDR3 has 14 amino acids. CDR3 residues: CASSWDRSNQPQHF. The CDR3 DNA sequence: TGTGCCAGCAGCTGGGACAGGAGCAATCAGCCCCAGCATTTT.

The chain carries TRBV9 and TRBJ2-7; TRBD2 matches at 13 bases. There are 15 residues in the CDR3. J was trimmed by 6 bases and V by 3 bases; bases with no gene match: 6. From germline, CDR1 is SGDLS and CDR2 YYNGEE. Here the CDR3 DNA reads TGTGCCAGCAGCGGGAGGGGGACTAGCGGGGTCGAGCAGTACTTC. Residues: CASSGRGTSGVEQYF.

The chain has TRBV27 and TRBJ1-2; weak D call: TRBD1 (6 bases). Germline V gene data show CDR1 as MNHEY and CDR2 as SMNVEV (reference sequence). CDR3 length: 14 amino acids. The V end lost 5 bases, the J end lost 3 bases, and 13 bases lay between the germline ends. The CDR3 reads CASSPRHRDYGYTF. The CDR3 bases are TGTGCCAGCAGTCCCCGTCACAGGGACTATGGCTACACCTTC.

The chain recombines TRBV7-9 with TRBJ2-1, with D unclear. V was shortened by 4 bases and J by 6 bases, with 13 bases between the two germline ends. Germline V CDR1 and CDR2: SEHNR, FQNEAQ (reference sequence). CDR3 length: 14 amino acids. CDR3 sequence (DNA): TGTGCCAGCAGCTCTACCACCCGATTCAATGAGCAGTTCTTC. This sequence encodes CASSSTTRFNEQFF.

The chain joins TRBV7-6 to TRBJ2-5; D might be TRBD1 (5 bases). Trimming took 4 bases from V and 4 from J, leaving 13 bases between them. Germline V gene sequence: CDR1 SGHVS, CDR2 FNYEAQ. The CDR3 is 14 amino acids. Here the CDR3 reads CASSSYGQGETQYF. CDR3 DNA: TGTGCCAGCAGCTCCTACGGGCAGGGAGAGACCCAGTACTTC.

The rearrangement joins TRBV5-1 to TRBJ2-7, with TRBD1 identical over 8 bases. This CDR3 has 15 residues. Trimming at V came to 3 bases and at J to 6 bases, leaving 11 bases not matched to a gene. Per the germline V gene, CDR1 is SGHRS and CDR2 is YFSETQ. In nucleotides, the CDR3 is TGCGCCAGCAGCTATTGGCCGACAGGGGACGGCGAGCAGTACTTC. This translates into CASSYWPTGDGEQYF.